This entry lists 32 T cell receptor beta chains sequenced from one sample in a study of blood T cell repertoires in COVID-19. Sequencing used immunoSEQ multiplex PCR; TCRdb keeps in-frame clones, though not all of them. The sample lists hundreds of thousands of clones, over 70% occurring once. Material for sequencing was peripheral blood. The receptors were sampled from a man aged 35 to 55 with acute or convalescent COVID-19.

The CDR3 protein is CASSLLPRVDTQYF. The DNA for the CDR3 is TGTGCCAGCAGCCTTCTTCCACGGGTAGATACGCAGTATTTT. This chain uses TRBV11-2 with TRBJ2-3; D is uncertain. Trimming removed 5 bases from V and 5 bases from J, with 14 bases in between. The CDR3 is made up of 14 amino acids. Germline CDR1 reads SGHAT; CDR2 reads FQNNGV. Drawing the rest from reference TRBV11-2 and TRBJ2-3, the complete variable domain is EAGVAQSPRYKIIEKRQSVAFWCNPISGHATLYWYQQILGQGPKLLIQFQNNGVVDDSQLPKDRFSAERLKGVDSTLKIQPAKLEDSAVYLCASSLLPRVDTQYFGPGTRLTVL.

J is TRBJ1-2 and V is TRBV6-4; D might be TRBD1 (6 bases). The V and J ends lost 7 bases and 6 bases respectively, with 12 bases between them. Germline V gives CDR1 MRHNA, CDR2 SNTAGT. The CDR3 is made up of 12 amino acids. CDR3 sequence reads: CASTSSGDGYTF. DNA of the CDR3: TGTGCCAGCACTTCCTCAGGGGATGGCTACACCTTC.

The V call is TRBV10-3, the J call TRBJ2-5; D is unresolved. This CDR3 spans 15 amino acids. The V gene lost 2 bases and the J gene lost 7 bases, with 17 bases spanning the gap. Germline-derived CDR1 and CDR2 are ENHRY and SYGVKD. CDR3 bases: TGTGCCATCAGTGAGGACATAACCCTCCCCGGGACCCAGTACTTC. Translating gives CAISEDITLPGTQYF.

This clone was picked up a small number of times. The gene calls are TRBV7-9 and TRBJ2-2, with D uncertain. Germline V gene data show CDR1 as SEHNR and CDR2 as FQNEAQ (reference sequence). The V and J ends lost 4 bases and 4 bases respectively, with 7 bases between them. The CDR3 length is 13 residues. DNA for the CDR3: TGTGCCAGCAGCTCGAGGATCACCGGGGAGCTGTTTTTT. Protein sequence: CASSSRITGELFF.

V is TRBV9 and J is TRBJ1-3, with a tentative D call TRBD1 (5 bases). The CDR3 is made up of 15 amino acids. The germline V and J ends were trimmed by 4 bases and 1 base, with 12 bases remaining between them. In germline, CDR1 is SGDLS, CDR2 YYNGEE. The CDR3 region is CASSPLTASGNTIYF. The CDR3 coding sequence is TGTGCCAGCAGCCCGTTGACAGCGTCTGGAAACACCATATATTTT.

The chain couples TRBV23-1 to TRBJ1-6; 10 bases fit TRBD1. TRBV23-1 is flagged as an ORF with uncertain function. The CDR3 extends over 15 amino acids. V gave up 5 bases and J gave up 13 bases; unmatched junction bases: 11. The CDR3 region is CASSTEGQGFVPLHF. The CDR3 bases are TGCGCCAGCAGTACCGAGGGACAGGGGTTTGTCCCCCTCCACTTT.

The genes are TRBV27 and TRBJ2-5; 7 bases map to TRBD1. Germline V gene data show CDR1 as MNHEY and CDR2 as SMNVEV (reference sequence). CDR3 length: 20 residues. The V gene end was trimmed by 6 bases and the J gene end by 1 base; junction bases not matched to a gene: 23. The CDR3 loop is CASRIPDRHPTPRTQETQYF. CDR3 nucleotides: TGTGCCAGCAGAATTCCGGACAGGCACCCTACACCTCGAACCCAAGAGACCCAGTACTTC.

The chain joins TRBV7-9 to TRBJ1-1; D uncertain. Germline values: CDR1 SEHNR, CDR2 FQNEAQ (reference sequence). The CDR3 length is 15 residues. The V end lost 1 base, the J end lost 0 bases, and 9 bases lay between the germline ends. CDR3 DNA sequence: TGTGCCAGCAGCTTAGTGTCCGGGGTGAACACTGAAGCTTTCTTT. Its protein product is CASSLVSGVNTEAFF.

The chain's CDR3 is CSASRLAGTASYEQYF. The CDR3 bases are TGCAGTGCTAGTCGGCTAGCGGGGACTGCCTCCTACGAGCAGTACTTC. The gene calls are TRBV20-1 and TRBJ2-7; 9 nucleotides line up with TRBD2. There are 16 residues in the CDR3. Germline trimming cut 3 bases from V and 0 bases from J; bases unmatched to any gene: 9. Germline assignment: CDR1 DFQATT and CDR2 SNEGSKA (reference sequence).

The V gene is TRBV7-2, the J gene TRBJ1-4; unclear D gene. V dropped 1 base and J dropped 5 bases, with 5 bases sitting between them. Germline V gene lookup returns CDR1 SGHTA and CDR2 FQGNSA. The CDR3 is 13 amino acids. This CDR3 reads CASSLDLNEKLFF. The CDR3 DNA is TGTGCCAGCAGCTTAGACTTGAATGAAAAACTGTTTTTT.

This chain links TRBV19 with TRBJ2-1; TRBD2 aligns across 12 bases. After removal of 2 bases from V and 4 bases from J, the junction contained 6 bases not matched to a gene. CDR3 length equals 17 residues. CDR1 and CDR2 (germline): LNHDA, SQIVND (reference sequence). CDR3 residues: CASSIWTSGALYNEQFF. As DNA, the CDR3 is TGTGCCAGTAGTATATGGACTAGCGGGGCCCTATACAATGAGCAGTTCTTC. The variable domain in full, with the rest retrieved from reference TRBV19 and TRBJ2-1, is DGGITQSPKYLFRKEGQNVTLSCEQNLNHDAMYWYRQDPGQGLRLIYYSQIVNDFQKGDIAEGYSVSREKKESFPLTVTSAQKNPTAFYLCASSIWTSGALYNEQFFGPGTRLTVL.

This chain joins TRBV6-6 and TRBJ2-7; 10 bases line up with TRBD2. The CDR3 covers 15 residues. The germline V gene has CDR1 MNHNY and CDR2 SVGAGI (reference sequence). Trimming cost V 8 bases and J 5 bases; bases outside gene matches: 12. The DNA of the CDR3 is TGTGCCAGCCAAAGGTCTACTAGCGGGATTCACGAGCAGTACTTC. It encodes CASQRSTSGIHEQYF.

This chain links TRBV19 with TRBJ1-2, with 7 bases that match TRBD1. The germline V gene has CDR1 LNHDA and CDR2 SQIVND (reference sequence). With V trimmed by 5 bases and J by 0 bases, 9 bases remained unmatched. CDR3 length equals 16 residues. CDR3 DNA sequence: TGTGCCAGTAGTCTACAGGGACAGAGCACTAACTATGGCTACACCTTC. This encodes CASSLQGQSTNYGYTF.

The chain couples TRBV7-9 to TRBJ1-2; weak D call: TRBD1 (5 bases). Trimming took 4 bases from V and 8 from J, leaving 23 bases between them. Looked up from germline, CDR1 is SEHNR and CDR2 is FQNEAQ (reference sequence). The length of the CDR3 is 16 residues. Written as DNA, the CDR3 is TGTGCCAGCAGCTCCACGACCATCCAGGGCCTTGGGGGCTACACCTTC. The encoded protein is CASSSTTIQGLGGYTF. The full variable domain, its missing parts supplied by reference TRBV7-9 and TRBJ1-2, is DTGVSQNPRHKITKRGQNVTFRCDPISEHNRLYWYRQTLGQGPEFLTYFQNEAQLEKSRLLSDRFSAERPKGSFSTLEIQRTEQGDSAMYLCASSSTTIQGLGGYTFGSGTRLTVV.

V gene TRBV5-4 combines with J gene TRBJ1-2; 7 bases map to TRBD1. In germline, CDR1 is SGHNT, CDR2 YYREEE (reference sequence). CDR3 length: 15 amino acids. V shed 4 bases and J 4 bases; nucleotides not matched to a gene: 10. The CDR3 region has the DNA TGTGCCAGCAGCCCGAATCTCCAGGGGGGCTATGGCTACACCTTC. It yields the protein CASSPNLQGGYGYTF.

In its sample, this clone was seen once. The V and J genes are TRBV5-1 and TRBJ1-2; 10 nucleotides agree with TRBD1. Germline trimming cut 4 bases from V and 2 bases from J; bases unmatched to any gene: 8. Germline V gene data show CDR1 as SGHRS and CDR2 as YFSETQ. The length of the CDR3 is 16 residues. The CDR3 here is CASSPGTGAGNYGYTF. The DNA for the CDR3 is TGCGCCAGCAGCCCCGGGACAGGGGCCGGCAACTATGGCTACACCTTC.

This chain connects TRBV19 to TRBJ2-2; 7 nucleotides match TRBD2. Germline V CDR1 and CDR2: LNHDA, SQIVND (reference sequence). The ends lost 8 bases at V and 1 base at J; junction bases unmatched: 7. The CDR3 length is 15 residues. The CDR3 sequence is CASRRDYQNTGELFF. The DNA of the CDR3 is TGTGCCAGTCGCCGGGACTACCAGAACACCGGGGAGCTGTTTTTT.

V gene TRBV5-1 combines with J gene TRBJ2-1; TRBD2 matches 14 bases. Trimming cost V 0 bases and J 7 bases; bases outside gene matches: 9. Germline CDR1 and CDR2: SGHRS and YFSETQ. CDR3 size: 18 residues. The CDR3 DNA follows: TGCGCCAGCAGCTTGGGACTAGCGGGAGGGCGTGTTGTTAATGAGCAGTTCTTC. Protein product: CASSLGLAGGRVVNEQFF.

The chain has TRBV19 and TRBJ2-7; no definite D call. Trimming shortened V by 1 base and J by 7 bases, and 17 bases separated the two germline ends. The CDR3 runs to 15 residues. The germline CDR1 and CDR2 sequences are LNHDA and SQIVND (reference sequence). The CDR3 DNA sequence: TGTGCCAGTAGTATAGTTGTTCGACAATCCCTGGAGCAGTACTTC. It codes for CASSIVVRQSLEQYF.

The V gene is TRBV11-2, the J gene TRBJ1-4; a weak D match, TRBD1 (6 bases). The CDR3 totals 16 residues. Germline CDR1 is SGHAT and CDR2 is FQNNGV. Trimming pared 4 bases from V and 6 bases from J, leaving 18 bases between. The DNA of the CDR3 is TGTGCCAGCAGCTCCAGGTTGGGGACATTGGATGAAAAACTGTTTTTT. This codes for CASSSRLGTLDEKLFF.

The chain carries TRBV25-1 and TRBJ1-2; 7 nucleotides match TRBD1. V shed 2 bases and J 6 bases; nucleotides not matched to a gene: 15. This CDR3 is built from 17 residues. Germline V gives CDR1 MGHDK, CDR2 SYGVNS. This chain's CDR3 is CASSEPTTGASGHGYTF. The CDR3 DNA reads TGTGCCAGCAGTGAACCTACCACAGGGGCATCCGGGCATGGCTACACCTTC.

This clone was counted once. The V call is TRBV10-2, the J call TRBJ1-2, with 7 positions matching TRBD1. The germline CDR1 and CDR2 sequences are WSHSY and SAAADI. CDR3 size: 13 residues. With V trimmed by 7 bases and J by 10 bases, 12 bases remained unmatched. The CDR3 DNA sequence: TGCGCCAGCACTCAAAGCCGACAGGGCGACTACACCTTC. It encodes CASTQSRQGDYTF.

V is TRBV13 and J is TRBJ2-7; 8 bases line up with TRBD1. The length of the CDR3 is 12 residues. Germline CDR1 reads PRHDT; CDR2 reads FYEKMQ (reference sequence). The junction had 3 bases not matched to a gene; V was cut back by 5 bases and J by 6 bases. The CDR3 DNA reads TGTGCCAGCAGCCGCGACAGGGGCGAGCAGTACTTC. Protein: CASSRDRGEQYF.

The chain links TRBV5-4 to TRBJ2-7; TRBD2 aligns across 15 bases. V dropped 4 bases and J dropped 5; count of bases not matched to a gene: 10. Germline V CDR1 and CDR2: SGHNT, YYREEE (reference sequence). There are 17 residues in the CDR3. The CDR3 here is CASSRGLAGGGANEQYF. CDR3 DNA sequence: TGTGCCAGCAGCCGGGGACTAGCGGGAGGAGGAGCTAACGAGCAGTACTTC.

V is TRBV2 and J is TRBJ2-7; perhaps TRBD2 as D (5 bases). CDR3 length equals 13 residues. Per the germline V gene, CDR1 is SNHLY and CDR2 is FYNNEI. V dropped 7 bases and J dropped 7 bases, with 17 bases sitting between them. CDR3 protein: CASIGVSTGEQYF. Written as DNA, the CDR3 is TGTGCCAGCATTGGGGTCTCCACGGGAGAGCAGTACTTC.

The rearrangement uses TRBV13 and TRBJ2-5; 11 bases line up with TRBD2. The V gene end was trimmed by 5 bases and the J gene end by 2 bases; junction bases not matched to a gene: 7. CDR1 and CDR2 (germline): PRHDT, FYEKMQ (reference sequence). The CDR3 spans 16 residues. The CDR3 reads CASSKWGTSGQETQYF. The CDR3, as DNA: TGTGCCAGCAGCAAATGGGGGACTAGCGGACAAGAGACCCAGTACTTC.

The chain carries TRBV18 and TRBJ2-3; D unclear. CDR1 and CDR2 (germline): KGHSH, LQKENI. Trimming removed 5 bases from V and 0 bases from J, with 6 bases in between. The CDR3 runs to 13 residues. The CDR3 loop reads CASSERSTDTQYF. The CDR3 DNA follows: TGTGCCAGCTCAGAACGGAGCACAGATACGCAGTATTTT.

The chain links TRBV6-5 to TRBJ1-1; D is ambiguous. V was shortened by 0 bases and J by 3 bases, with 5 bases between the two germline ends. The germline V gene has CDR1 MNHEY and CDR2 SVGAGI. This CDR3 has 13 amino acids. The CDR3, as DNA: TGTGCCAGCAGTTACTCGGCAGACACTGAAGCTTTCTTT. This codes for CASSYSADTEAFF.

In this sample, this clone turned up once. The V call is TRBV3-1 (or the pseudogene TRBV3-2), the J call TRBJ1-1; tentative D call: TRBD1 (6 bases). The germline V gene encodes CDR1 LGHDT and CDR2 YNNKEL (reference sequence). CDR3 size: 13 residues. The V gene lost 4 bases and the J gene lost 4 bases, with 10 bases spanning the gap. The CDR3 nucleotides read TGTGCCAGCAGCCTAAGAGGGGGCACTGAAGCTTTCTTT. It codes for CASSLRGGTEAFF.

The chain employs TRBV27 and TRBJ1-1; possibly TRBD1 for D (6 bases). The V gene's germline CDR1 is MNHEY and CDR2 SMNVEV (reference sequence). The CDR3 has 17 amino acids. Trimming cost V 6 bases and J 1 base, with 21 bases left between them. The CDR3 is CASRGLQGNLENTEAFF. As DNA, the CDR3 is TGTGCCAGCAGAGGTTTACAGGGAAATCTTGAGAACACTGAAGCTTTCTTT.

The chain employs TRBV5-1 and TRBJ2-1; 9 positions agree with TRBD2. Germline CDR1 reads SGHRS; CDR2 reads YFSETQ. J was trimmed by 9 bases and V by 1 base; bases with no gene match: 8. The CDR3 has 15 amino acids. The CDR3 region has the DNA TGCGCCAGCAGCTTGAATCCTAGCGGGGCGGGTGAGCAGTTCTTC. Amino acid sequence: CASSLNPSGAGEQFF.

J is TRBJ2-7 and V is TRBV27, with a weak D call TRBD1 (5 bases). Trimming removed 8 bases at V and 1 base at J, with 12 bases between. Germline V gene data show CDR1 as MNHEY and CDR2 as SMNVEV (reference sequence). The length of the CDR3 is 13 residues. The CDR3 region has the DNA TGTGCCAGCGGCGCAGGGCGGTCCTACGAGCAGTACTTC. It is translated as CASGAGRSYEQYF.